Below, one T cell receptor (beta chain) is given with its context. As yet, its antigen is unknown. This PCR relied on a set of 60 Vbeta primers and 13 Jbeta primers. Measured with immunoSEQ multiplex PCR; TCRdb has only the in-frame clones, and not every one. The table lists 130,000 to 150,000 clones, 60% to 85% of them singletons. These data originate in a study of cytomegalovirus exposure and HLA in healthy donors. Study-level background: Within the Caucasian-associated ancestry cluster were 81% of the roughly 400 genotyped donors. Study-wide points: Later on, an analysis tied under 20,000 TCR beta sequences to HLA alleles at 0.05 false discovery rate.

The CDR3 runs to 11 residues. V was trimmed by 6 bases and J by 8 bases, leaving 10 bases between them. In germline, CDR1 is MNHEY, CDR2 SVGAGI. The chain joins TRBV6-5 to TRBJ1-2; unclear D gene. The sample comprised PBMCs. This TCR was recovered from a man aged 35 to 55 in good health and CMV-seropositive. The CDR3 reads CASRAGRGYTF. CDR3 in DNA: TGTGCCAGCAGGGCCGGGAGGGGCTACACCTTC.